These 18 T cell receptor beta chains were sequenced from one sample in a study of T cells in Graves' hyperthyroidism and ophthalmopathy. TCR beta CDR3 region amplification was performed from RNA transcripts. TCR CDR3 underwent first-round RT-PCR with the HTBI primer set. TCRdb processed the multiplex PCR reads anew with MiXCR; each CDR3 protein has one entry. The sample lists 130,000 to 150,000 distinct CDR3 sequences; around 21% were seen once. Sequencing was carried out using blood. The receptors were gathered from a woman in her fifties or sixties with Graves' hyperthyroidism that later progressed to Graves' ophthalmopathy.

This clonotype was picked up a small number of times. The chain carries TRBV3-1 and TRBJ2-5, with D hard to call. From germline, CDR1 is LGHDT and CDR2 YNNKEL (reference sequence). The CDR3 loop spans 14 amino acids. V was trimmed by 4 bases and J by 3 bases, leaving 12 bases between them. The CDR3 loop reads CASSPSSVKETQYF. The CDR3 DNA follows: TGTGCCAGCAGCCCCTCAAGTGTCAAAGAGACCCAGTACTTC.

With respect to this clonotype: A much larger clone is a single base away; this may be a read error. The chain has TRBV28 and TRBJ2-2, with D perhaps being TRBD1 or TRBD2 (5 bases each). Germline V gene data show CDR1 as MDHEN and CDR2 as SYDVKM. The CDR3 runs 19 residues. The CDR3 DNA is TGTGCCAGCAGTTTAGGTGGGAAGTGGGGGTCCCCGAACACCGGGGAGCTGTCTTTT. Translating it yields CASSLGGKWGSPNTGELSF.

There are many counts of this clonotype. The CDR3 is CASSLADSGDTQYF. The CDR3 coding sequence is TGTGCCAGCAGCTTAGCGGACAGCGGGGATACGCAGTATTTT. V is TRBV7-9 and J is TRBJ2-3; D is perhaps TRBD1 or TRBD2 (6 bases each). The germline CDR1 and CDR2 sequences are SEHNR and FQNEAQ (reference sequence). V was trimmed by 0 bases and J by 6 bases, leaving 10 bases between them. The CDR3 runs 14 residues. Based on the CDR3 plus reference TRBV7-9 and TRBJ2-3, the full variable domain is DTGVSQNPRHKITKRGQNVTFRCDPISEHNRLYWYRQTLGQGPEFLTYFQNEAQLEKSRLLSDRFSAERPKGSFSTLEIQRTEQGDSAMYLCASSLADSGDTQYFGPGTRLTVL.

This clonotype was recorded at least ten times. The chain is built from TRBV28 and TRBJ2-3; D is undetermined. Deletions cut 3 bases from V and 3 bases from J, with 10 bases between. The CDR3 is made up of 14 amino acids. Germline V gene lookup returns CDR1 MDHEN and CDR2 SYDVKM. The CDR3 region is CASSFLSGTDTQYF. The DNA for the CDR3 is TGTGCCAGCAGTTTTCTGTCCGGGACAGATACGCAGTATTTT.

This clonotype was found a few times. The chain has TRBV9 and TRBJ2-1; tentative D call: TRBD2 (6 bases). Germline assignment: CDR1 SGDLS and CDR2 YYNGEE. This CDR3 region has 16 residues. Trimming cost V 0 bases and J 5 bases, with 15 bases left between them. The CDR3 loop is CASSVAPGLTNNEQFF. CDR3 in DNA: TGTGCCAGCAGCGTAGCCCCGGGACTTACCAACAATGAGCAGTTCTTC.

This clonotype was observed many times. The V and J genes are TRBV6-1 and TRBJ1-1; D remains unclear. With 6 bases removed from V and 1 base from J, the gap between germline ends came to 9 bases. The CDR3 has 13 amino acids. Germline lookup yields CDR1 MNHNS and CDR2 SASEGT. The CDR3 nucleotides are TGTGCCAGCAGACCCTCAGGGAACACTGAAGCTTTCTTT. Its protein product is CASRPSGNTEAFF.

This clonotype was recorded at least ten times. The chain couples TRBV29-1 to TRBJ1-1; D remains ambiguous. The V and J ends lost 3 bases and 6 bases respectively, with 11 bases between them. The CDR3 is 12 residues long. Germline V gene lookup returns CDR1 SQVTM and CDR2 ANQGSEA. As DNA, the CDR3 is TGCAGCGTTGATCTGGGGAAGGCTGAAGCTTTCTTT. Protein sequence: CSVDLGKAEAFF.

This clonotype was recorded at least ten times. The CDR3 region is CASSFGGDQETQYF. In DNA, the CDR3 is TGTGCCAGCAGTTTTGGTGGAGACCAAGAGACCCAGTACTTC. The chain uses TRBV6-2 or TRBV6-3 and TRBJ2-5; D remains unclear. The germline gives CDR1 MNHEY, CDR2 SVGEGT. Trimming stripped 4 bases from V and 0 bases from J, with 9 bases between. This CDR3 has 14 residues.

This clonotype was detected many times. J is TRBJ1-2 and V is TRBV28; D ambiguous. The CDR3 extends over 14 amino acids. V gave up 6 bases and J gave up 0 bases, with 11 bases separating them. From germline, CDR1 is MDHEN and CDR2 SYDVKM. Written as DNA, the CDR3 is TGTGCCAGCAGCCTAGCCGGGACTAACTATGGCTACACCTTC. Translating gives CASSLAGTNYGYTF.

This clonotype showed up many times. The CDR3 region is CASSGGLVRETQYF. As DNA, the CDR3 is TGTGCCAGCAGTGGGGGACTAGTCAGGGAGACCCAGTACTTC. V usage is TRBV6-1 and J usage is TRBJ2-5; TRBD2 matches at 8 bases. The CDR3 length is 14 residues. Losses at the gene ends were 4 bases for V and 5 bases for J; bases not matched to a gene: 6. The germline gives CDR1 MNHNS, CDR2 SASEGT.

This clonotype was counted ten times or more. The CDR3 DNA is TGTGCCAGCAGTGAACCGGGACAGGGAGTCGCTGAAGCTTTCTTT. It encodes CASSEPGQGVAEAFF. The rearrangement links TRBV2 to TRBJ1-1; 9 bases fit TRBD1. Germline V gives CDR1 SNHLY, CDR2 FYNNEI. With 2 bases clipped from V and 6 bases from J, the junction kept 7 bases outside the gene matches. This CDR3 has 15 amino acids.

This clonotype was detected many times. The V gene is TRBV28, the J gene TRBJ2-1; TRBD2 aligns across 9 bases. The V gene's germline CDR1 is MDHEN and CDR2 SYDVKM. This CDR3 contains 14 residues. V dropped 6 bases and J dropped 4; count of bases not matched to a gene: 4. DNA of the CDR3: TGTGCCAGCAGGACTAGCGGACGTTACAATGAGCAGTTCTTC. Translating gives CASRTSGRYNEQFF.

The rearrangement joins TRBV28 to TRBJ2-5; no reliable D call. The CDR3 is 14 residues long. The V and J ends lost 3 bases and 5 bases respectively, with 13 bases between them. Germline assignment: CDR1 MDHEN and CDR2 SYDVKM. This CDR3 reads CASSFRESRETQYF. DNA for the CDR3: TGTGCCAGCAGTTTTCGTGAGAGTAGGGAGACCCAGTACTTC.

This clonotype was detected many times. The chain carries TRBV27 and TRBJ2-1; 13 bases map to TRBD2. The CDR3 covers 16 residues. Germline values: CDR1 MNHEY, CDR2 SMNVEV (reference sequence). With V trimmed by 3 bases and J by 6 bases, 5 bases remained unmatched. CDR3 in amino acids: CASSFLTSGRANEQFF. The CDR3 region has the DNA TGTGCCAGCAGTTTTTTAACTAGCGGGAGGGCCAATGAGCAGTTCTTC.

CDR3 sequence (DNA): TGTGCCAGCAGCACAGGCAGGGGGCTAGGACAGCCCCAGCATTTT. Its protein product is CASSTGRGLGQPQHF. The chain is built from TRBV6-1 and TRBJ1-5, with 8 bases matching TRBD1. Germline CDR1 MNHNS, CDR2 SASEGT. The CDR3 runs 15 residues. V was clipped by 6 bases and J by 7 bases; unmatched bases: 11.

This clonotype has a count of ten or more. The J gene is TRBJ1-1, the V gene TRBV6-1; D possibly corresponds to TRBD1 (5 bases). This CDR3 has 13 amino acids. In germline, CDR1 is MNHNS, CDR2 SASEGT. V gave up 8 bases and J gave up 1 base, with 11 bases separating them. The CDR3, as DNA: TGTGCCAGCGGGATGAGGGGGAACACTGAAGCTTTCTTT. Encoded protein: CASGMRGNTEAFF.

With regard to this clonotype: Just one base apart from a much larger clone, this may be a read error. The chain carries TRBV5-5 and TRBJ2-5, with TRBD2 as a possible D gene (5 bases). The germline V gene has CDR1 SGHKS and CDR2 YYEKEE (reference sequence). The CDR3 sequence is 13 residues long. CDR3 protein: CPSSSGYQETQYF. In DNA, the CDR3 is TGTCCCAGCAGCTCGGGGTACCAAGAGACCCAGTACTTC.

Only a few counts were recorded for this clonotype. The rearrangement uses TRBV6-2 or TRBV6-3 and TRBJ2-7, with D possibly being TRBD1 or TRBD2 (6 bases each). The ends were cut back, 7 bases at V and 2 bases at J, with 15 bases in the middle. The CDR3 totals 14 residues. The germline V gene has CDR1 MNHEY and CDR2 SVGEGT. The CDR3 nucleotides are TGTGCCAGCACCCCCCGGGGGACAACCTACGAGCAGTACTTC. The encoded protein is CASTPRGTTYEQYF.